The 17 T cell receptor beta chains given below trace back to one sample, sequenced in a study of blood T cell repertoires in COVID-19. The assay was immunoSEQ multiplex PCR, and TCRdb's table has in-frame clones only and misses some. The table records tens of thousands of clones, 80% to 95% of them present only once. Sequences were obtained from peripheral blood. The origin of the receptors is a man between 45 and 60 years old with COVID-19, enrolled during active disease.

The DNA of the CDR3 is TGCGCCAGCCTCGGCAGGGACAGGCCTACCTACGAGCAGTACTTC. Translating gives CASLGRDRPTYEQYF. The chain combines TRBV5-1 with TRBJ2-7; 8 nucleotides align to TRBD1. The CDR3 totals 15 residues. Germline trimming cut 7 bases from V and 2 bases from J; bases unmatched to any gene: 11. Per germline, CDR1 SGHRS and CDR2 YFSETQ.

The V gene is TRBV2, the J gene TRBJ2-5; 8 bases match TRBD1. Trimming cost V 5 bases and J 7 bases; bases outside gene matches: 6. The germline V gene encodes CDR1 SNHLY and CDR2 FYNNEI. The CDR3 covers 13 residues. CDR3 nucleotide sequence: TGTGCCAGCAGTTGGACAGGGACAGGGACCCAGTACTTC. Its protein product is CASSWTGTGTQYF.

The J gene is TRBJ1-4, the V gene TRBV2; unclear D gene. Per the germline V gene, CDR1 is SNHLY and CDR2 is FYNNEI. The CDR3 is made up of 11 amino acids. Trimming stripped 3 bases from V and 10 bases from J, with 6 bases between. The chain's CDR3 is CASSEERKLFF. The CDR3 DNA reads as TGTGCCAGCAGTGAGGAGCGAAAACTGTTTTTT.

The rearrangement links TRBV2 to TRBJ1-2; D is unresolved. CDR1 and CDR2 (germline): SNHLY, FYNNEI. The CDR3 runs to 13 residues. V was pared by 7 bases and J by 3 bases, with 12 bases between. The CDR3 is CASNFLRDYGYTF. The CDR3 DNA follows: TGTGCCAGCAATTTCTTGCGCGACTATGGCTACACCTTC. Drawing the rest from reference TRBV2 and TRBJ1-2, the complete variable domain is EPEVTQTPSHQVTQMGQEVILRCVPISNHLYFYWYRQILGQKVEFLVSFYNNEISEKSEIFDDQFSVERPDGSNFTLKIRSTKLEDSAMYFCASNFLRDYGYTFGSGTRLTVV.

This clone appeared once. V usage is TRBV3-1 (or the pseudogene TRBV3-2) and J usage is TRBJ2-2; TRBD2 matches at 7 bases. The CDR3 sequence is 16 residues long. J was trimmed by 5 bases and V by 1 base; bases with no gene match: 7. The V gene's germline CDR1 is LGHDT and CDR2 YNNKEL (reference sequence). DNA of the CDR3: TGTGCCAGCAGCCAAGGGGCAGTTAGCGGGACCGGGGAGCTGTTTTTT. Encoded protein: CASSQGAVSGTGELFF.

V gene TRBV5-1 combines with J gene TRBJ2-3, with 8 positions matching TRBD2. Germline loops: CDR1 SGHRS, CDR2 YFSETQ. The CDR3 runs to 16 residues. Trimming took 2 bases from V and 0 from J; bases not matched to a gene: 5. The CDR3 reads CASSFGSGGSTDTQYF. For the CDR3, the DNA is TGCGCCAGCAGCTTCGGATCGGGAGGGAGCACAGATACGCAGTATTTT.

This sequence joins TRBV7-7 and TRBJ2-5, with 10 nucleotides matching TRBD1. The junction had 5 bases not matched to a gene; V was cut back by 0 bases and J by 4 bases. The CDR3 covers 16 residues. Germline CDR1 is SSHAT and CDR2 is FNYEAQ (reference sequence). For the CDR3, the DNA is TGTGCCAGCAGCTTAGCTTATGGGACAGGGGTAGAGACCCAGTACTTC. Encoded protein: CASSLAYGTGVETQYF.

V gene TRBV5-8 combines with J gene TRBJ1-5, with 7 bases lining up with TRBD1. The germline V gene encodes CDR1 SGHTS and CDR2 YDEGEE. The CDR3 is 17 residues long. Trimming at V came to 3 bases and at J to 0 bases, leaving 9 bases not matched to a gene. The CDR3 is CASSSTRDSYSNQPQHF. The CDR3, as DNA: TGTGCCAGCAGCTCAACTCGGGACAGCTATAGCAATCAGCCCCAGCATTTT.

The genes are TRBV19 and TRBJ2-7, with D unclear. The CDR3 length is 13 residues. Germline lookup yields CDR1 LNHDA and CDR2 SQIVND (reference sequence). V gave up 5 bases and J gave up 1 base, with 9 bases separating them. In DNA form, the CDR3 reads TGTGCCAGTAGTCTGACACTGTCCTACGAGCAGTACTTC. This encodes CASSLTLSYEQYF. The variable domain in full, with the rest retrieved from reference TRBV19 and TRBJ2-7, is DGGITQSPKYLFRKEGQNVTLSCEQNLNHDAMYWYRQDPGQGLRLIYYSQIVNDFQKGDIAEGYSVSREKKESFPLTVTSAQKNPTAFYLCASSLTLSYEQYFGPGTRLTVT.

This clone was recorded once. The chain employs TRBV19 and TRBJ2-1; 7 nucleotides match TRBD2. The CDR3 consists of 15 residues. The germline V gene has CDR1 LNHDA and CDR2 SQIVND (reference sequence). V shed 4 bases, J shed 1 base, and the junction held 4 bases outside the gene matches. CDR3 sequence: CASSREGPSYNEQFF. The DNA of the CDR3 is TGTGCCAGTAGTAGGGAGGGCCCTTCCTACAATGAGCAGTTCTTC.

V gene TRBV4-1 combines with J gene TRBJ2-1; 10 nucleotides match TRBD2. The CDR3 has 16 amino acids. Germline assignment: CDR1 MGHRA and CDR2 YSYEKL. V shed 2 bases, J shed 5 bases, and the junction held 6 bases outside the gene matches. The CDR3 loop is CASSQSGLADDNEQFF. The CDR3 bases are TGCGCCAGCAGCCAATCCGGACTAGCGGATGACAATGAGCAGTTCTTC.

The rearrangement links TRBV7-9 to TRBJ2-4; TRBD1 agrees at 7 bases. V was pared by 5 bases and J by 9 bases, with 10 bases of the junction left unmatched. Germline CDR1 reads SEHNR; CDR2 reads FQNEAQ (reference sequence). The CDR3 extends over 14 amino acids. In DNA, the CDR3 is TGTGCCAGCAGCCGCTCGGGACAGAACGCCATTCAGTACTTC. This encodes CASSRSGQNAIQYF.

This sequence joins TRBV19 and TRBJ2-1, with TRBD2 as a possible D gene (5 bases). Trimming removed 0 bases from V and 10 bases from J, with 19 bases in between. The CDR3 extends over 16 amino acids. Per germline, CDR1 LNHDA and CDR2 SQIVND (reference sequence). CDR3 sequence (DNA): TGTGCCAGTAGTATAGATCCCCTGCGGTACGGGATAGAGCAGTTCTTC. This translates into CASSIDPLRYGIEQFF.

This clone was observed a handful of times. This chain connects TRBV7-9 to TRBJ1-2; weak D call: TRBD1 (5 bases). The V gene's germline CDR1 is SEHNR and CDR2 FQNEAQ (reference sequence). Trimming stripped 9 bases from V and 0 bases from J, with 20 bases between. The CDR3 extends over 16 amino acids. CDR3 nucleotides: TGTGCCAGATCCCCTTTTTCAGGGTTGACTAACTATGGCTACACCTTC. As protein: CARSPFSGLTNYGYTF.

This clone has just a few counts. The V call is TRBV9, the J call TRBJ1-3; D perhaps matches TRBD1 (6 bases). The V gene lost 3 bases and the J gene lost 3 bases, with 16 bases spanning the gap. The CDR3 has 16 residues. Germline V CDR1 and CDR2: SGDLS, YYNGEE. The CDR3 sequence: CASSAQGSVSGNTIYF. CDR3 nucleotides: TGTGCCAGCAGCGCACAGGGTAGTGTAAGTGGAAACACCATATATTTT.

This chain links TRBV9 with TRBJ2-3, with D tentatively TRBD1 (6 bases). CDR1 and CDR2 (germline): SGDLS, YYNGEE. There are 18 residues in the CDR3. Trimming cost V 0 bases and J 4 bases, with 21 bases left between them. CDR3 residues: CASSVGGHGRLPADTQYF. DNA for the CDR3: TGTGCCAGCAGCGTAGGGGGGCACGGTCGCCTGCCGGCAGATACGCAGTATTTT.

The chain is built from TRBV5-6 and TRBJ2-5; D ambiguous. Germline V CDR1 and CDR2: SGHDT, YYEEEE. The CDR3 extends over 13 amino acids. The V end was cut by 0 bases, the J end by 2 bases, with 5 bases between. CDR3 residues: CASSLEEQETQYF. For the CDR3, the DNA is TGTGCCAGCAGCTTGGAGGAGCAAGAGACCCAGTACTTC.